This T cell receptor beta chain was captured by sequencing in a study of T cell responses to AZD1222 COVID-19 vaccine. Whole-study results and caveats: Close to half of all spike-specific TCRs reportedly target regions of the variants that are unmutated. Recipients of AZD1222 seropositive at baseline numbered only 5 or 6. Mostly white British, mostly female donors; authors suggested clonal diversity may be underestimated.

Comments on this clone: The antigen is not known.

The V gene lost 3 bases and the J gene lost 2 bases, with 13 bases spanning the gap. This CDR3 region has 15 residues. Per the germline V gene, CDR1 is MDHEN and CDR2 is SYDVKM. Assay: immunoSEQ multiplex PCR; the TCRdb copy retains only in-frame clones and omits some. Of 180,000 or so clones in the sample, 80% to 90% were seen once. Sequencing used peripheral blood, obtained 28 days after the second dose of the MenACWY control vaccine. This TCR was sampled from an adult who received the MenACWY meningococcal vaccine as a control. The chain couples TRBV28 to TRBJ1-2; D call uncertain. The CDR3 here is CASSFPTQRNYGYTF. CDR3 nucleotide sequence: TGTGCCAGCAGTTTTCCAACTCAGAGGAACTATGGCTACACCTTC.